This T cell receptor (beta chain) was sequenced in a study of cytomegalovirus exposure and HLA in healthy donors. This table comes from immunoSEQ multiplex PCR, and its TCRdb copy is limited to in-frame clones, with some not included. The sample contains 100,000 to 150,000 clones, approximately 95% of which appear only once. The germline V gene encodes CDR1 SGHTA and CDR2 FQGNSA. CDR3 length: 16 residues. The ends lost 2 bases at V and 2 bases at J; junction bases unmatched: 6. The sample comprised PBMCs. The receptor was derived from a man in his late teens or twenties in good health and CMV-seronegative. The J gene is TRBJ2-1, the V gene TRBV7-2; 7 bases fit TRBD2. CDR3 region: CASSLRGVGPYNEQFF. CDR3 bases: TGTGCCAGCAGCTTACGGGGGGTCGGGCCCTACAATGAGCAGTTCTTC.